This TCR beta chain comes out of a study of blood T cell repertoires in COVID-19. Study summary: T cells, B-cell-depleted T cells, or PBMCs provided the cDNA or gDNA that served as material.

The germline CDR1 and CDR2 sequences are SNHLY and FYNNEI. The length of the CDR3 is 15 residues. V was cut by 3 bases and J by 9 bases, with 18 bases left in between. The assay was immunoSEQ multiplex PCR, and TCRdb's table has in-frame clones only and misses some. The profile shows over 250,000 clones, 65% to 90% of them singletons. Source material: peripheral blood. The rearrangement links TRBV2 to TRBJ1-5, with D possibly matching TRBD1 (6 bases). The TCR originated in a human donor in a cohort sampled during active COVID-19. The CDR3 reads CASSDGRGGLGPQHF. The DNA for the CDR3 is TGTGCCAGCAGTGATGGCAGGGGAGGACTAGGGCCCCAGCATTTT. Looking up the rest from reference TRBV2 and TRBJ1-5 gives the full variable domain: EPEVTQTPSHQVTQMGQEVILRCVPISNHLYFYWYRQILGQKVEFLVSFYNNEISEKSEIFDDQFSVERPDGSNFTLKIRSTKLEDSAMYFCASSDGRGGLGPQHFGDGTRLSIL.